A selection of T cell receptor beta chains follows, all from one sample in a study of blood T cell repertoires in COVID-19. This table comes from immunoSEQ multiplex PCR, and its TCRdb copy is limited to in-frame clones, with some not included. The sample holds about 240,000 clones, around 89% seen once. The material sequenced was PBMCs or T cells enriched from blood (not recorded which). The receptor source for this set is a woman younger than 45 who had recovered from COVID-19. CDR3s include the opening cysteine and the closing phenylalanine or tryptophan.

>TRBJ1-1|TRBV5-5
CASSFERGGNTEAFF
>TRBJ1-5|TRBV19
CASSIGQGKFQPQHF
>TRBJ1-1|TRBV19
CASELPGQGNTEAFF
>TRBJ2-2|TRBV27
CASSPHRIWTADTGELFF
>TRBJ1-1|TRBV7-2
CASSLVAGGRGTEAFF
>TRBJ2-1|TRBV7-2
CASSLKVLAGFDNEQFF
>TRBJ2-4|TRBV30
CAWSRPGLAGGSKNIQYF
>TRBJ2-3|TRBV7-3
CASSLAPVAGGRDTQYF
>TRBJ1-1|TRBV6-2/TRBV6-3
CASSKDRAAPNTEAFF
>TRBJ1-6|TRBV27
CASSLFPGHQGGSPLHF
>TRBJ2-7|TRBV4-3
CASSQGVPGTTAYEQYF
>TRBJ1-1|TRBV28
CASSLGQTITEAFF
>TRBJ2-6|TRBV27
CASSLALYSGANVLTF
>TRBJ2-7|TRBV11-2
CASSSTGTASYEQYF
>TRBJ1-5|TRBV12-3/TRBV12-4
CASSSSTGQPQHF
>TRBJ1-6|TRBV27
CASSLSGQNNSPLHF
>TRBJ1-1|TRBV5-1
CASSFLEQMNTEAFF
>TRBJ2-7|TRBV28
CASSPNPGTGGNEQYF
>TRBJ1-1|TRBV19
CASLSPGQGKAFF
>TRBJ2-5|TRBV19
CASSIGGSGFQETQYF
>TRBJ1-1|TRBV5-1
CASSLDGDRATEAFF
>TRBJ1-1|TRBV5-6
CASSATSTGRYTEAFF
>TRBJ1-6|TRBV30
CAKNDMYNSPLHF
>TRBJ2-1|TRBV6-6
CASSLTSYNEQFF
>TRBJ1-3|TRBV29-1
CSVLGGQTENGNTIYF
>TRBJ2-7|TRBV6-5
CASRMAGGYEQYF
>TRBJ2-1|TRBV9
CASSGGLSSYNEQFF
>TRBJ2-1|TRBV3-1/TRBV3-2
CASSQDAGALLLPYNEQFF